This T cell receptor (beta chain) was sequenced for a study of blood T cell repertoires in COVID-19. Across the whole study: The samples span acute and convalescent COVID-19 from the United States, Italy and Spain. T cells, B-cell-depleted T cells, or PBMCs provided the cDNA or gDNA that served as material.

Enrolled during active infection, Seattle patients were then followed longitudinally. Data came from immunoSEQ multiplex PCR; TCRdb stores just in-frame clones and leaves some out. Here the sample spans almost 95,000 clones, roughly 87% being singletons. The V gene end was trimmed by 5 bases and the J gene end by 7 bases; junction bases not matched to a gene: 9. Germline CDR1 and CDR2: SGHTA and FQGNSA. This CDR3 spans 16 amino acids. The sequencing sample was made of peripheral blood. The chain is built from TRBV7-2 and TRBJ2-5; 14 nucleotides match TRBD2. This receptor was identified in a woman aged 55-69 years with COVID-19, enrolled during active disease. This chain's CDR3 is CASSPRTSGGKGTQYF. The CDR3 DNA sequence: TGTGCCAGCAGCCCCCGGACTAGCGGGGGGAAGGGGACCCAGTACTTC.